Sequencing of this T cell receptor (beta chain) was carried out in a study of cytomegalovirus exposure and HLA in healthy donors. General study results and limits: The study listed under 200 cytomegalovirus-associated TCR beta chains.

The table came from immunoSEQ multiplex PCR; TCRdb's copy has only in-frame clones and leaves some out. In the table there are 150,000 to 200,000 clones, around 90% of which are singletons. Worth noting for this clone: What it binds is not known.

This CDR3 region has 13 residues. V was shortened by 8 bases and J by 4 bases, with 13 bases between the two germline ends. Germline V gives CDR1 MNHNY, CDR2 SVGAGI (reference sequence). V and J are TRBV6-6 and TRBJ2-3; D remains ambiguous. Sequencing was carried out using PBMCs. This receptor was taken from a woman in her late teens or twenties in good health and CMV-seropositive. CDR3 region: CASLQRNSDTQYF. CDR3 nucleotide sequence: TGTGCCAGCCTTCAGCGTAACTCAGATACGCAGTATTTT.